This T cell receptor beta chain is drawn from a study of T cell responses to AZD1222 COVID-19 vaccine. Study in general: Timing groups of about 4 and about 12 weeks for second doses were pooled. Study-level findings and limits: Baseline antibody screening turned up just a handful of seropositive AZD1222 recipients. It should be noted that donors were predominantly white British and more often female, and clonal diversity was possibly underestimated.

Unmatched junction bases numbered 9, after V lost 5 bases and J lost 1 base. The CDR3 has 16 residues. Germline V lookup: CDR1 SGHAT, CDR2 FQNNGV. This table comes from immunoSEQ multiplex PCR, and its TCRdb copy is limited to in-frame clones, with some not included. This sample has about 150,000 clones, with about nine tenths found just once. Of note for this clone: Its cognate antigen is unknown.

The chain recombines TRBV11-2 with TRBJ2-3, with TRBD2 matching over 7 bases. The material was peripheral blood, obtained on day 0 of AZD1222 vaccination. The clonotype originates from an adult in good health. In DNA form, the CDR3 reads TGTGCCAGCAGCCCGCGGGGTCGGGGGGGCACAGATACGCAGTATTTT. It translates to CASSPRGRGGTDTQYF.